These T cell receptor beta chains were read from a single sample in a study of blood T cell repertoires in COVID-19. Clones were read by immunoSEQ multiplex PCR, and TCRdb kept only the in-frame ones, dropping some. Among about 310,000 clones listed, 90% were seen once. Sequenced: PBMCs or T cells enriched from blood (not recorded which). The receptors stem from a woman between 18 and 29 years old with acute COVID-19. The CDR3 runs from the conserved cysteine through the conserved F or W. The D gene is left open where the match is weak. Clone size is stated in some rows and not others, as once, few, many or a class when expanded.

j_gene,abundance,v_gene,d_gene,CDR3aa,CDR3nt
TRBJ1-1,.,TRBV10-2,.,CASRVGANTEAFF,TGCGCCAGCCGAGTTGGAGCGAACACTGAAGCTTTCTTT
TRBJ2-7,once,TRBV27,TRBD1,CASSGAGTGNYEQYF,TGTGCCAGCAGTGGGGCCGGGACAGGGAACTACGAGCAGTACTTC
TRBJ1-2,.,TRBV27,.,CASRTGKNYGYTF,TGTGCCAGCAGGACCGGGAAGAACTATGGCTACACCTTC
TRBJ2-5,few,TRBV5-4,.,CASRLGGKETQYF,TGTGCCAGCAGACTAGGCGGGAAAGAGACCCAGTACTTC
TRBJ2-3,once,TRBV3-1/TRBV3-2,.,CASSSKRMNTDTQYF,TGTGCCAGCAGCTCTAAGCGGATGAACACAGATACGCAGTATTTT
TRBJ2-7,.,TRBV28,TRBD2,CASSPGREIHEQYF,TGTGCCAGCAGTCCCGGGCGGGAGATCCACGAGCAGTACTTC
TRBJ1-2,.,TRBV27,TRBD1,CASSSTGGMNYGYTF,TGTGCCAGCAGTTCCACAGGGGGAATGAACTATGGCTACACCTTC
TRBJ1-5,.,TRBV1,.,CTSSEPNPGSHQPQHF,TGCACCAGCAGCGAACCTAATCCGGGGAGCCATCAGCCCCAGCATTTT
TRBJ2-3,.,TRBV5-1,TRBD2,CASSRTSGDTDTQYF,TGCGCCAGCAGCAGGACTAGCGGAGACACAGATACGCAGTATTTT
TRBJ1-4,.,TRBV28,.,CASSLRGEKLFF,TGTGCCAGCAGCCTAAGGGGGGAAAAACTGTTTTTT
TRBJ1-3,once,TRBV6-6,TRBD1,CASRMPGQGNTIYF,TGTGCCAGCAGGATGCCGGGACAGGGGAACACCATATATTTT
TRBJ1-4,.,TRBV3-1/TRBV3-2,.,CASSQDQGREKLFF,TGTGCCAGCAGCCAAGATCAGGGGCGCGAAAAACTGTTTTTT
TRBJ1-3,.,TRBV4-2,.,CASSQDGTALSGNTIYF,TGTGCCAGCAGCCAAGATGGAACAGCACTCTCTGGAAACACCATATATTTT
TRBJ2-3,few,TRBV2,TRBD2,CASSRTSGTDTQYF,TGTGCCAGCAGTCGGACTAGCGGAACAGATACGCAGTATTTT
TRBJ1-4,.,TRBV18,.,CASSPQERVGEKLFF,TGTGCCAGCTCACCACAGGAGAGGGTAGGGGAAAAACTGTTTTTT
TRBJ1-5,.,TRBV2,.,CASSDLGVNQPQHF,TGTGCCAGCAGTGACTTAGGGGTCAATCAGCCCCAGCATTTT
TRBJ2-2,.,TRBV28,.,CASSLWRAVHILANTGELFF,TGTGCCAGCAGTTTATGGCGAGCGGTTCATATACTCGCGAACACCGGGGAGCTGTTTTTT
TRBJ2-5,.,TRBV5-4,.,CASSLTGHQQETQYF,TGTGCCAGCAGCCTGACGGGACATCAACAAGAGACCCAGTACTTC
TRBJ1-5,once,TRBV19,.,CASSIGGFNVAQHF,TGTGCCAGTAGTATTGGAGGGTTCAATGTCGCCCAGCATTTT
TRBJ1-1,.,TRBV19,TRBD1,CASSIGGTVEAFF,TGTGCCAGTAGTATAGGTGGGACAGTTGAAGCTTTCTTT
TRBJ2-1,.,TRBV6-4,TRBD1,CASSDSRDSGSNEQFF,TGTGCCAGCAGTGATTCCCGGGACAGCGGAAGCAATGAGCAGTTCTTC
TRBJ2-5,once,TRBV7-8,TRBD2,CASSTSLAGASETQYF,TGTGCCAGCAGCACCTCACTAGCGGGAGCTTCGGAGACCCAGTACTTC
TRBJ2-6,.,TRBV6-6,TRBD2,CASSPGLTFSGANVLTF,TGTGCCAGCAGTCCGGGACTAACCTTCTCTGGGGCCAACGTCCTGACTTTC
TRBJ1-1,.,TRBV29-1,TRBD1,CSVGPGQGAQAFF,TGCAGCGTCGGCCCGGGACAGGGAGCCCAAGCTTTCTTT
TRBJ1-5,.,TRBV19,.,CASSRGVDSNQPQHF,TGTGCCAGTAGTCGGGGAGTTGATAGCAATCAGCCCCAGCATTTT
TRBJ2-2,.,TRBV6-1,.,CASSEAGQPTGELFF,TGTGCCAGCAGTGAAGCGGGGCAGCCCACCGGGGAGCTGTTTTTT
TRBJ2-6,.,TRBV5-1,.,CASSIFHRSGANVLTF,TGCGCCAGCAGCATCTTTCACAGGTCTGGGGCCAACGTCCTGACTTTC
TRBJ1-5,few,TRBV9,.,CASSTSPLPWAQPQHF,TGTGCCAGCAGCACCTCTCCCCTTCCCTGGGCGCAGCCCCAGCATTTT
TRBJ2-7,.,TRBV6-5,TRBD1,CASSYSTGPVSYEQYF,TGTGCCAGCAGTTACTCGACAGGGCCCGTGTCCTACGAGCAGTACTTC
TRBJ2-7,.,TRBV27,TRBD1,CASSMDRNYEQYF,TGTGCCAGCAGTATGGACAGGAACTACGAGCAGTACTTC
TRBJ1-1,.,TRBV18,.,CASSPRGSSNTEAFF,TGTGCCAGCTCACCACGAGGGTCGTCCAACACTGAAGCTTTCTTT
TRBJ2-5,.,TRBV28,TRBD1,CASRYPPGQGTETQYF,TGTGCCAGCAGATACCCTCCGGGACAGGGAACAGAGACCCAGTACTTC
TRBJ2-1,.,TRBV10-1,.,CASSGGSANNEQFF,TGCGCCAGCAGTGGCGGCAGCGCAAACAATGAGCAGTTCTTC
TRBJ1-5,.,TRBV28,TRBD1,CASSSFPTGDSLKYSNQPQHF,TGTGCCAGCAGTTCGTTCCCCACCGGGGACAGCCTGAAATATAGCAATCAGCCCCAGCATTTT
TRBJ2-7,.,TRBV7-2,TRBD2,CASSPSGNDYEQYF,TGTGCCAGCAGCCCTAGCGGGAACGACTACGAGCAGTACTTC
TRBJ1-6,.,TRBV21-1,.,CASSPSRGSYNSPLHF,TGTGCCAGCAGCCCTTCCAGGGGCTCCTATAATTCACCCCTCCACTTT
TRBJ1-1,.,TRBV15,.,CATSRPERDTEAFF,TGTGCCACCAGCCGCCCTGAGCGGGATACTGAAGCTTTCTTT
TRBJ2-1,.,TRBV5-1,.,CASKLVRDSSYNEQFF,TGCGCCAGCAAGCTTGTGCGGGACAGCTCCTACAATGAGCAGTTCTTC
TRBJ2-7,.,TRBV19,TRBD1,CASSIARQGSYEQYF,TGTGCCAGTAGTATTGCGAGACAGGGGTCCTACGAGCAGTACTTC
TRBJ2-7,once,TRBV19,TRBD2,CASTKRGDYEQYF,TGTGCCAGTACTAAACGGGGGGACTACGAGCAGTACTTC
TRBJ1-1,.,TRBV2,TRBD1,CASSAEGQGKAFF,TGTGCCAGCAGTGCCGAAGGACAGGGAAAAGCTTTCTTT
TRBJ2-3,.,TRBV3-1/TRBV3-2,TRBD2,CASSPLAGLTDTQYF,TGTGCCAGCAGCCCCCTAGCGGGGCTCACAGATACGCAGTATTTT